This TCR beta chain was obtained from a study of blood T cell repertoires in COVID-19. Study-wide context: PBMCs, B-cell-depleted T cells, or T cells were the source of the cDNA or gDNA that made up the material.

Some clones are missing from TCRdb's copy, which holds only in-frame ones; the method was immunoSEQ multiplex PCR. This sample has over 20,000 clones, with 92% found just once. Looked up from germline, CDR1 is SGHNT and CDR2 is YENEEA. The CDR3 sequence is 16 residues long. J was trimmed by 10 bases and V by 1 base; bases with no gene match: 12. This clonotype was obtained from a human donor in a cohort sampled during active COVID-19. The specimen sequenced was peripheral blood. V is TRBV11-3 and J is TRBJ2-1, with 8 bases lining up with TRBD2. The CDR3 coding sequence is TGTGCCAGCAGCTTAGGCGGGACTAGGGTAGATCGGGAGCAGTTCTTC. Its translation: CASSLGGTRVDREQFF.